This TCR beta chain was retrieved from a study of blood T cell repertoires in COVID-19. Overall study: T cells, B-cell-depleted T cells, or PBMCs supplied cDNA or gDNA.

Cohorts were assigned according to the clinical history that participants reported. Original data processing: Nucleated cell counts were estimated from reference gene primer amplification. The protocol was immunoSEQ multiplex PCR, while the TCRdb copy is restricted to in-frame clones and leaves out a portion. V, J and clone size are those of that table, while D and trimming were read from the DNA. The sample lists about 480,000 clones; roughly 90% were seen once. The junction had 15 bases not matched to a gene; V was cut back by 5 bases and J by 1 base. Germline V gene sequence: CDR1 MGHRA, CDR2 YSYEKL. The CDR3 is made up of 19 amino acids.

The chain couples TRBV4-1 to TRBJ2-3; 10 bases are shared with TRBD1. The source material was PBMCs or T cells enriched from blood (not recorded which). This clonotype was sampled from a woman aged 40 to 49 who had recovered from COVID-19. CDR3 loop: CASSTGQGVISSGTDTQYF. In DNA, the CDR3 is TGCGCCAGCAGCACCGGACAGGGGGTTATTAGCAGTGGCACAGATACGCAGTATTTT.